This T cell receptor beta chain was recovered during a study of T-cell reconstitution after alpha-beta-depleted transplantation in children. Unique molecular identifiers were incorporated into the prepared TCRbeta library. TCRdb itself ran the PCR reads through MiXCR, one entry per CDR3 protein. The sample contains about 500,000 distinct CDR3 sequences, approximately 32% of which appear only once. V lost 4 bases, J lost 1 base, and 10 bases stayed unmatched. The CDR3 has 16 amino acids. Germline values: CDR1 SGHRS, CDR2 YFSETQ. The rearrangement links TRBV5-1 to TRBJ1-2; TRBD1 aligns across 7 bases. The specimen was PBMCs from the stem cell graft donor, collected from the stem cell graft. The sequence came from a human donor who donated a stem cell graft to a child with aplastic anemia. CDR3 bases: TGCGCCAGCAGCCCCTTTCGACAGGGTGTTAACTATGGCTACACCTTC. This codes for CASSPFRQGVNYGYTF.